This paragraph reports one T cell receptor (beta chain). This entry comes from a study of control samples from healthy donors and cancer patients. The CDR3 loop spans 15 amino acids. CDR1 is SEHNR, CDR2 FQNEAQ, per germline (reference sequence). J gave up 1 base and V 8 bases, and 7 bases lay outside the gene matches. Some clones are missing from TCRdb's copy, which holds only in-frame ones; the method was immunoSEQ multiplex PCR. The sample records about 34,000 clones, roughly 86% being singletons. The V and J genes are TRBV7-9 and TRBJ1-1, with TRBD1 matching 10 bases. Specimen: PBMCs. The receptor was derived from a woman aged 40 to 50 with lung cancer. CDR3 nucleotide sequence: TGTGCCAGCGGACGGACAGGGGGGCCGAACACTGAAGCTTTCTTT. It yields the protein CASGRTGGPNTEAFF.